A selection of T cell receptor beta chains follows, all from one sample in a study of T-cell memory formation after mild COVID-19. TCRdb itself ran the 5' RACE reads through MiXCR, one entry per CDR3 protein. The sample lists roughly 150,000 distinct CDR3 sequences, 10% to 15% seen once, with roughly 3.3% in the top ten. Sample: PBMCs or a T cell subset sorted from them (not recorded which). These receptors were collected from a man aged 18 to 29 who had mild COVID-19 (a few samples of this study predate the infection). Cell type and time point are not known. The CDR3 runs from the conserved cysteine through the conserved F or W. D genes are given only for firm matches. Clone size is not always given. Where it is, it says once, few, many or a class for expanded clones.

many - TRBJ2-3 TRBV4-2 CASSQEYDTQYF TGTGCCAGCAGCCAAGAGTATGATACGCAGTATTTT
- - TRBJ1-5 TRBV20-1 CSVRRYNQPQHF TGCAGTGTTAGACGGTACAATCAGCCCCAGCATTTT
few - TRBJ2-3 TRBV20-1 CSARILGGFTDTQYF TGCAGTGCTAGGATTTTGGGGGGTTTCACAGATACGCAGTATTTT
many - TRBJ2-1 TRBV24-1 CATSLDRMDNEQFF TGTGCCACCAGTTTAGACAGGATGGACAATGAGCAGTTCTTC
few - TRBJ1-1 TRBV12-3/TRBV12-4 CASSWAGGGEAFF TGTGCCAGCAGTTGGGCGGGTGGCGGTGAAGCTTTCTTT
few - TRBJ2-1 TRBV5-1 CASSQGVEEFF TGCGCCAGCAGCCAAGGGGTTGAGGAGTTCTTC
- TRBD1 TRBJ2-3 TRBV7-9 CASSFRSTGGTDTQYF TGTGCCAGCAGCTTTCGGTCCACAGGGGGGACAGATACGCAGTATTTT
- - TRBJ2-3 TRBV5-1 CASSGTRKTDTQYF TGCGCCAGCTCCGGAACTAGAAAGACAGATACGCAGTATTTT
- TRBD2 TRBJ2-3 TRBV5-6 CASIKREGWADTQYF TGTGCCAGCATCAAAAGGGAGGGGTGGGCAGATACGCAGTATTTT
- - TRBJ1-2 TRBV28 CASWGGYGYTF TGTGCCAGCTGGGGGGGCTATGGCTACACCTTC
- - TRBJ1-1 TRBV29-1 CSVETIYRNTEAFF TGCAGCGTTGAGACAATTTATAGGAACACTGAAGCTTTCTTT
few - TRBJ2-3 TRBV2 CASSIGDTQYF TGTGCCAGCAGCATCGGAGATACGCAGTATTTT
few TRBD1 TRBJ1-1 TRBV5-1 CASSDPAGGLTEAFF TGCGCCAGCAGCGACCCCGCAGGGGGCTTGACTGAAGCTTTCTTT
- - TRBJ2-5 TRBV7-2 CASSLIGGVETQYF TGTGCCAGCAGCTTAATCGGCGGGGTTGAGACCCAGTACTTC
few - TRBJ1-4 TRBV12-3/TRBV12-4 CASSLLWGEKLFF TGTGCCAGCAGTTTATTGTGGGGTGAAAAACTGTTTTTT
many TRBD2 TRBJ2-1 TRBV7-8 CASSYAPLTSGRTPRRHEQFF TGTGCCAGCAGCTACGCCCCCCTGACTAGCGGGAGAACCCCCCGGAGGCATGAGCAGTTCTTC
many TRBD1 TRBJ1-2 TRBV4-1 CASSHYLRDRESGYTF TGCGCCAGCAGCCATTACCTCCGGGACAGGGAAAGTGGCTACACCTTC
- TRBD2 TRBJ2-3 TRBV7-2 CASSLSSGDTQYF TGTGCCAGCAGCTTATCTAGCGGGGATACGCAGTATTTT
- TRBD1 TRBJ2-3 TRBV7-2 CASSLAMGQGSTDTQYF TGTGCCAGCAGCTTAGCCATGGGACAGGGGAGCACAGATACGCAGTATTTT
few TRBD2 TRBJ2-7 TRBV4-2 CASSPGLAGGEQYF TGTGCCAGCAGCCCGGGACTAGCGGGGGGCGAGCAGTACTTC
- TRBD2 TRBJ2-5 TRBV4-2 CASSQEWVAGEETQYF TGTGCCAGCAGCCAAGAGTGGGTAGCGGGAGAAGAGACCCAGTACTTC
- - TRBJ1-2 TRBV28 CASSLGTAGYTF TGTGCCAGCAGTTTAGGGACCGCCGGCTACACCTTC
few - TRBJ2-7 TRBV4-3 CASSQERRFEQYF TGCGCCAGCAGCCAAGAGAGGAGGTTTGAGCAGTACTTC
- - TRBJ1-2 TRBV10-3 CAISRGSPGGYTF TGTGCCATCAGTAGAGGGAGTCCGGGCGGCTACACCTTC
- - TRBJ2-4 TRBV7-6 CASSPRPGELAKNIQYF TGTGCCAGCAGCCCCCGGCCGGGAGAACTAGCCAAAAACATTCAGTACTTC
many - TRBJ2-2 TRBV7-3 CASSLLRNTGELFF TGTGCCAGCAGCTTACTGAGGAACACCGGGGAGCTGTTTTTT
- - TRBJ2-1 TRBV5-1 CASSFKGLAINEQFF TGCGCCAGCAGCTTTAAGGGACTCGCCATCAATGAGCAGTTCTTC
few - TRBJ2-6 TRBV19 CASSTRAGANVLTF TGTGCCAGTAGTACCAGGGCTGGGGCCAACGTCCTGACTTTC
- - TRBJ1-5 TRBV15 CATSRGLGNQPQHF TGTGCCACCAGCAGGGGGTTGGGCAATCAGCCCCAGCATTTT
- - TRBJ1-6 TRBV12-3/TRBV12-4 CASSLVNSPLHF TGTGCCAGCAGTTTGGTAAATTCACCCCTCCACTTT
- TRBD1 TRBJ1-1 TRBV5-1 CASSLIPGQGALGTEAFF TGCGCCAGCAGCTTGATACCGGGACAGGGGGCCTTGGGCACTGAAGCTTTCTTT
few - TRBJ2-3 TRBV5-1 CASSLGVTTDTQYF TGCGCCAGCAGCTTGGGGGTTACCACAGATACGCAGTATTTT
- - TRBJ2-3 TRBV5-1 CASRPSVLALDTQYF TGCGCCAGCAGGCCTAGCGTACTTGCGTTGGATACGCAGTATTTT
many - TRBJ2-2 TRBV5-1 CASSPSLNTGELFF TGCGCCAGCAGCCCCTCACTGAACACCGGGGAGCTGTTTTTT
few TRBD1 TRBJ2-7 TRBV5-1 CASSPQTGDEQYF TGCGCCAGCAGCCCGCAGACAGGGGACGAGCAGTACTTC
few - TRBJ1-1 TRBV4-3 CASSQEPGRANTEAFF TGCGCCAGCAGCCAAGAACCAGGGAGGGCGAACACTGAAGCTTTCTTT
few - TRBJ1-4 TRBV9 CASSLDTENEKLFF TGTGCCAGCAGCCTGGACACGGAGAATGAAAAACTGTTTTTT